The rows below give T cell receptor beta chains drawn from one sample of a study of cytomegalovirus exposure and HLA in healthy donors. This table comes from immunoSEQ multiplex PCR, and its TCRdb copy is limited to in-frame clones, with some not included. The data show about 200,000 clones, with 87% seen just once and roughly 2% held by the top ten. Sequencing input: PBMCs. The origin of the receptors is a young woman in good health and CMV-seropositive. Both conserved end residues are part of each CDR3. The order of the fields is J gene, CDR3 length, D gene, clone size, V gene, CDR3 DNA, CDR3 protein. The D gene is left open where the match is weak. Clone size is not always given. Where it is, it says once, few, many or a class for expanded clones.

j_call: TRBJ2-7; cdr3_length: 15; d_call: -; clone_size: -; v_call: TRBV15; cdr3_nt: TGTGCCACCAGCAGAGATCAGGCCAGCTCCTACGAGCAGTACTTC; cdr3_aa: CATSRDQASSYEQYF
j_call: TRBJ1-4; cdr3_length: 14; d_call: TRBD1; clone_size: -; v_call: TRBV25-1; cdr3_nt: TGTGCCAGCAGGGAACAGGGGGCGCGTGAAAAACTGTTTTTT; cdr3_aa: CASREQGAREKLFF
j_call: TRBJ2-1; cdr3_length: 15; d_call: TRBD2; clone_size: -; v_call: TRBV28; cdr3_nt: TGTGCCAGCAACGTAGCGGGAGACGGGGACGGTGAGCAGTTCTTC; cdr3_aa: CASNVAGDGDGEQFF
j_call: TRBJ2-7; cdr3_length: 14; d_call: TRBD1; clone_size: -; v_call: TRBV9; cdr3_nt: TGTGCCAGCAGCGTAGGACAGGGCCCCTACGAGCAGTACTTC; cdr3_aa: CASSVGQGPYEQYF
j_call: TRBJ2-3; cdr3_length: 15; d_call: TRBD2; clone_size: -; v_call: TRBV6-5; cdr3_nt: TGTGCCAGCAGCTCCCGGGGGGAGCCCACAGATACGCAGTATTTT; cdr3_aa: CASSSRGEPTDTQYF
j_call: TRBJ2-3; cdr3_length: 11; d_call: -; clone_size: -; v_call: TRBV27; cdr3_nt: TGTGCCAGCGTGAACACGGATACGCAGTATTTT; cdr3_aa: CASVNTDTQYF
j_call: TRBJ1-2; cdr3_length: 16; d_call: TRBD1; clone_size: -; v_call: TRBV27; cdr3_nt: TGTGCCAGCAGTTTATCCGGGACAGGGGGTGGCTATGGCTACACCTTC; cdr3_aa: CASSLSGTGGGYGYTF
j_call: TRBJ2-1; cdr3_length: 12; d_call: -; clone_size: -; v_call: TRBV5-1; cdr3_nt: TGCGCCAGCAGGGGCAGCCAAGGGGGGCAGTTCTTC; cdr3_aa: CASRGSQGGQFF
j_call: TRBJ2-7; cdr3_length: 19; d_call: TRBD2; clone_size: -; v_call: TRBV10-3; cdr3_nt: TGTGCCATCAGTGGGGGGGCGGTGTCTAGCGGGACCGGATCCTACGAGCAGTACTTC; cdr3_aa: CAISGGAVSSGTGSYEQYF
j_call: TRBJ1-2; cdr3_length: 15; d_call: TRBD1; clone_size: -; v_call: TRBV9; cdr3_nt: TGTGCCAGCAGCGAACGTAATCAGGGGGCGGGTGGCTACACCTTC; cdr3_aa: CASSERNQGAGGYTF
j_call: TRBJ2-3; cdr3_length: 15; d_call: TRBD1; clone_size: -; v_call: TRBV6-6; cdr3_nt: TGTGCCAGCAGTACTGGGACAGGGGGACGGGATACGCAGTATTTT; cdr3_aa: CASSTGTGGRDTQYF
j_call: TRBJ1-1; cdr3_length: 15; d_call: TRBD1; clone_size: -; v_call: TRBV4-1; cdr3_nt: TGCGCCAGCAGCCAACGACAGGGATTGAACACTGAAGCTTTCTTT; cdr3_aa: CASSQRQGLNTEAFF
j_call: TRBJ1-1; cdr3_length: 12; d_call: -; clone_size: -; v_call: TRBV29-1; cdr3_nt: TGCAGCTCCAGGGCGGCGAACACTGAAGCTTTCTTT; cdr3_aa: CSSRAANTEAFF
j_call: TRBJ2-1; cdr3_length: 19; d_call: TRBD2; clone_size: -; v_call: TRBV7-9; cdr3_nt: TGTGCCAGCAGCTTAGTTCGCCTAGCGGGAGCCCTTCGGTTAAATGAGCAGTTCTTC; cdr3_aa: CASSLVRLAGALRLNEQFF
j_call: TRBJ2-1; cdr3_length: 15; d_call: TRBD2; clone_size: -; v_call: TRBV2; cdr3_nt: TGTGCCAGCATCCGGACTAGCGGGCACTACAATGAGCAGTTCTTC; cdr3_aa: CASIRTSGHYNEQFF
j_call: TRBJ1-1; cdr3_length: 13; d_call: -; clone_size: -; v_call: TRBV5-4; cdr3_nt: TGTGCCAGCAGCCCCCCGAGGGACACTGAAGCTTTCTTT; cdr3_aa: CASSPPRDTEAFF
j_call: TRBJ1-5; cdr3_length: 15; d_call: TRBD1; clone_size: -; v_call: TRBV5-1; cdr3_nt: TGCGCCAGCAGCTGGACAGGGTCGAGCAATCAGCCCCAGCATTTT; cdr3_aa: CASSWTGSSNQPQHF
j_call: TRBJ2-1; cdr3_length: 12; d_call: -; clone_size: -; v_call: TRBV29-1; cdr3_nt: TGCAGCGTTGCGGAGGGCCTCGATGAGCAGTTCTTC; cdr3_aa: CSVAEGLDEQFF
j_call: TRBJ2-7; cdr3_length: 16; d_call: TRBD2; clone_size: -; v_call: TRBV10-2; cdr3_nt: TGCGCCAGCAGTGATCGCGGACTAGCGGGGCTCTACGAGCAGTACTTC; cdr3_aa: CASSDRGLAGLYEQYF
j_call: TRBJ2-2; cdr3_length: 19; d_call: TRBD2; clone_size: -; v_call: TRBV11-3; cdr3_nt: TGTGCCAGCAGCTCCGGGGTAGCGGGAGTACGTTTGGGTCACGGGGAGCTGTTTTTT; cdr3_aa: CASSSGVAGVRLGHGELFF
j_call: TRBJ2-7; cdr3_length: 13; d_call: -; clone_size: once; v_call: TRBV5-1; cdr3_nt: TGCGCCAGCAGCGAACCGGTAGGGGCCGAGCAGTACTTC; cdr3_aa: CASSEPVGAEQYF
j_call: TRBJ2-1; cdr3_length: 17; d_call: TRBD2; clone_size: -; v_call: TRBV5-1; cdr3_nt: TGCGCCAGCAGCCTGGCAGCTGCGGGAGTAGGTTACAATGAGCAGTTCTTC; cdr3_aa: CASSLAAAGVGYNEQFF
j_call: TRBJ2-3; cdr3_length: 17; d_call: -; clone_size: once; v_call: TRBV27; cdr3_nt: TGTGCCAGCAGTTTTATCGACTTTGAGACTAGCACAGATACGCAGTATTTT; cdr3_aa: CASSFIDFETSTDTQYF
j_call: TRBJ1-1; cdr3_length: 14; d_call: -; clone_size: once; v_call: TRBV28; cdr3_nt: TGTGCCAGCTTGACAGACAAGATGAACACTGAAGCTTTCTTT; cdr3_aa: CASLTDKMNTEAFF
j_call: TRBJ2-7; cdr3_length: 16; d_call: TRBD1; clone_size: -; v_call: TRBV12-5; cdr3_nt: TGTGCTAGTGGGTCCTCGGGGACAGGGTCCTCCTACGAGCAGTACTTC; cdr3_aa: CASGSSGTGSSYEQYF
j_call: TRBJ2-7; cdr3_length: 18; d_call: TRBD2; clone_size: once; v_call: TRBV28; cdr3_nt: TGTGCCAGCACTATCACAACGGGACTAGCGGGAGGGCAGGGCGAGCAGTACTTC; cdr3_aa: CASTITTGLAGGQGEQYF
j_call: TRBJ2-1; cdr3_length: 16; d_call: -; clone_size: -; v_call: TRBV7-8; cdr3_nt: TGTGCCAGCAGCCCTCGGGTACTCCCGGTGAGGAATGAGCAGTTCTTC; cdr3_aa: CASSPRVLPVRNEQFF
j_call: TRBJ1-1; cdr3_length: 11; d_call: TRBD1; clone_size: -; v_call: TRBV6-5; cdr3_nt: TGTGCCAGCAGTAGGACAGGGGTAGCTTTCTTT; cdr3_aa: CASSRTGVAFF
j_call: TRBJ2-3; cdr3_length: 18; d_call: -; clone_size: -; v_call: TRBV7-9; cdr3_nt: TGTGCCAGCAGCTTATACGCGGGTCGCGGGGATAGCACAGATACGCAGTATTTT; cdr3_aa: CASSLYAGRGDSTDTQYF
j_call: TRBJ2-7; cdr3_length: 15; d_call: TRBD1; clone_size: few; v_call: TRBV5-1; cdr3_nt: TGCGCCAGCAGCCTCGTTCCGACAGGGGACTACGAGCAGTACTTC; cdr3_aa: CASSLVPTGDYEQYF
j_call: TRBJ2-3; cdr3_length: 16; d_call: TRBD2; clone_size: -; v_call: TRBV10-1; cdr3_nt: TGCGCCAGCAGTGACTCGACTAGCGGAGTCACAGATACGCAGTATTTT; cdr3_aa: CASSDSTSGVTDTQYF
j_call: TRBJ1-1; cdr3_length: 16; d_call: -; clone_size: once; v_call: TRBV5-8; cdr3_nt: TGTGCCAGCAGCTTTATTGGAGGGACGATAGACACTGAAGCTTTCTTT; cdr3_aa: CASSFIGGTIDTEAFF
j_call: TRBJ1-5; cdr3_length: 14; d_call: -; clone_size: -; v_call: TRBV6-5; cdr3_nt: TGTGCCAGCAGTTCAGGTTATAGCAATCAGCCCCAGCATTTT; cdr3_aa: CASSSGYSNQPQHF
j_call: TRBJ2-7; cdr3_length: 19; d_call: TRBD1; clone_size: -; v_call: TRBV19; cdr3_nt: TGTGCCAGTAGTATAGTACAGGGGGGACCGGGACACGGTACCTACGAGCAGTACTTC; cdr3_aa: CASSIVQGGPGHGTYEQYF
j_call: TRBJ2-7; cdr3_length: 14; d_call: -; clone_size: -; v_call: TRBV5-5; cdr3_nt: TGTGCCAGCAGCCAAGCCGGCCGCGGGGCCGAGCAGTACTTC; cdr3_aa: CASSQAGRGAEQYF
j_call: TRBJ2-3; cdr3_length: 13; d_call: -; clone_size: -; v_call: TRBV28; cdr3_nt: TGTGCCAGCAGCCTCCAGGACACTAATACGCAGTATTTT; cdr3_aa: CASSLQDTNTQYF
j_call: TRBJ2-3; cdr3_length: 15; d_call: TRBD1; clone_size: -; v_call: TRBV7-3; cdr3_nt: TGTGCCAGCAGTTCCCGACAGGGGAGGACAGATACGCAGTATTTT; cdr3_aa: CASSSRQGRTDTQYF
j_call: TRBJ1-2; cdr3_length: 14; d_call: TRBD1; clone_size: -; v_call: TRBV27; cdr3_nt: TGTGCCAGCAGTTTATCCATAACAGGGGAAGGCTACACCTTC; cdr3_aa: CASSLSITGEGYTF
j_call: TRBJ1-5; cdr3_length: 16; d_call: TRBD1; clone_size: -; v_call: TRBV28; cdr3_nt: TGTGCCAGCAGTTTGGTTGGCAGGGGGCCGGATCAGCCCCAGCATTTT; cdr3_aa: CASSLVGRGPDQPQHF
j_call: TRBJ1-4; cdr3_length: 15; d_call: TRBD1; clone_size: -; v_call: TRBV2; cdr3_nt: TGTGCCAGCAGTCCAACAGGGGCGGCTAATGAAAAACTGTTTTTT; cdr3_aa: CASSPTGAANEKLFF
j_call: TRBJ2-1; cdr3_length: 13; d_call: -; clone_size: many; v_call: TRBV23-1; cdr3_nt: TGCGCCAGCAGTCCGCGGGTTATAGATGAGCAGTTCTTC; cdr3_aa: CASSPRVIDEQFF
j_call: TRBJ2-1; cdr3_length: 16; d_call: TRBD2; clone_size: -; v_call: TRBV7-6; cdr3_nt: TGTGCCAGCAGCCTATTTAGCGGGACCCGCTACAATGAGCAGTTCTTC; cdr3_aa: CASSLFSGTRYNEQFF
j_call: TRBJ2-3; cdr3_length: 15; d_call: -; clone_size: -; v_call: TRBV4-2; cdr3_nt: TGTGCCAGCAGCCAAGTATCGGGTGGCACAGATACGCAGTATTTT; cdr3_aa: CASSQVSGGTDTQYF
j_call: TRBJ2-7; cdr3_length: 13; d_call: TRBD1; clone_size: -; v_call: TRBV7-2; cdr3_nt: TGTGCCAGCAGCTTGAACAGGGGTTACGAGCAGTACTTC; cdr3_aa: CASSLNRGYEQYF
j_call: TRBJ2-1; cdr3_length: 15; d_call: -; clone_size: -; v_call: TRBV11-3; cdr3_nt: TGTGCCAGCAGCTTAGCGGGGAAAGTGAACAATGAGCAGTTCTTC; cdr3_aa: CASSLAGKVNNEQFF
j_call: TRBJ1-2; cdr3_length: 13; d_call: -; clone_size: -; v_call: TRBV5-1; cdr3_nt: TGCGCCAGCAGCTTGTTCCTCCGGGATGGCTACACCTTC; cdr3_aa: CASSLFLRDGYTF
j_call: TRBJ2-1; cdr3_length: 17; d_call: TRBD2; clone_size: -; v_call: TRBV7-2; cdr3_nt: TGTGCCAGCAGCTCCCGTCACAGCGGGGATACCTACAATGAGCAGTTCTTC; cdr3_aa: CASSSRHSGDTYNEQFF
j_call: TRBJ2-1; cdr3_length: 13; d_call: -; clone_size: once; v_call: TRBV15; cdr3_nt: TGTGCCACCAGCTCTCGCTCCTACAATGAGCAGTTCTTC; cdr3_aa: CATSSRSYNEQFF
j_call: TRBJ2-3; cdr3_length: 12; d_call: -; clone_size: -; v_call: TRBV29-1; cdr3_nt: TGCAGCGTCGCCGAACAGCCAGATACGCAGTATTTT; cdr3_aa: CSVAEQPDTQYF